This TCR beta chain was identified during a study of cytomegalovirus exposure and HLA in healthy donors. Study-wide context: T cells numbering around 190 million yielded more than 100 million unique TCR beta sequences in an earlier analysis.

60 Vbeta and 13 Jbeta primers were used in PCR. Profiling relied on immunoSEQ multiplex PCR, and the TCRdb table lists in-frame clones only, not all of them. Seen here are 150,000 to 200,000 clones, roughly 73% observed once, and the top ten hold about 7.6%. Turning to this clone: No antigen is known for it.

V was trimmed by 2 bases and J by 4 bases, leaving 18 bases between them. The CDR3 sequence is 16 residues long. Germline V lookup: CDR1 WNHNN, CDR2 SYGVQD (reference sequence). Study-wide findings and caveats: Later analysis indicated greater clonal expansion among HLA-associated TCR beta chains than among equally common other chains. It has been reported that TCR beta sequences accurately predicted the HLA-A and HLA-B alleles of most subjects.

The rearrangement joins TRBV10-1 to TRBJ2-7, with D possibly matching TRBD2 (6 bases). The source is a middle-aged woman in good health and CMV-seropositive. Specimen: PBMCs. This CDR3 is CASSEVRREGRYEQYF. CDR3 in DNA: TGCGCCAGCAGTGAGGTACGTCGAGAGGGGAGGTACGAGCAGTACTTC.